This entry is about one TCR beta chain. Some clones are missing from TCRdb's copy, which holds only in-frame ones; the method was immunoSEQ multiplex PCR. Found here are approximately 88,000 clones, 96% of them singletons; the top ten hold approximately 0.3%. Per the germline V gene, CDR1 is MNHNS and CDR2 is SASEGT. CDR3 length: 16 amino acids. Deletions cut 2 bases from V and 0 bases from J, with 11 bases between. These data belong to a study of technical replicates of blood from a handful of donors. The genes are TRBV6-1 and TRBJ1-3, with TRBD1 as a possible D gene (5 bases). The TCR sequence derives from a human donor in good health. Sequencing was done on a sample of T cells isolated from PBMCs. CDR3 amino acids: CASSESQGHSGNTIYF. CDR3 coding DNA: TGTGCCAGCAGTGAATCCCAGGGCCACTCTGGAAACACCATATATTTT.